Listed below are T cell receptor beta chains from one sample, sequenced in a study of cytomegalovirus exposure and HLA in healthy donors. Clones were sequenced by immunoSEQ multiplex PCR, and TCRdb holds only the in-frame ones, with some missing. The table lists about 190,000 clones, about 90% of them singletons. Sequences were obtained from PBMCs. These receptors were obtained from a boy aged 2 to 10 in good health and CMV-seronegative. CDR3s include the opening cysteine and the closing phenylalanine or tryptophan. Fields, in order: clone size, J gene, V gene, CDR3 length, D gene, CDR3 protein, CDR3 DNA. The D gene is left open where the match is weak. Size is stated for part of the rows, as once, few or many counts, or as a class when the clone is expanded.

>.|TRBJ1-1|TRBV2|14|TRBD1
CASSRDSLNTEAFF
TGTGCCAGCAGTCGGGACAGCTTGAACACTGAAGCTTTCTTT
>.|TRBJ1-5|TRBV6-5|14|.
CASSYGGNNQPQHF
TGTGCCAGCAGTTATGGCGGAAATAATCAGCCCCAGCATTTT
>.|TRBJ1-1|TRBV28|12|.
CASSKIKRAAFF
TGTGCCAGCAGTAAGATTAAGAGGGCGGCTTTCTTT
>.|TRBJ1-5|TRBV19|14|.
CASGERDYNQPQHF
TGCGCCAGTGGGGAGCGGGATTACAATCAGCCCCAGCATTTT
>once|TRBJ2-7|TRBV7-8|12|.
CASSLSGFEQYF
TGTGCCAGCAGCTTATCAGGGTTCGAGCAGTACTTC
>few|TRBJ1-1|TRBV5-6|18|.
CASSLVFDRSKMNTEAFF
TGTGCCAGCAGCTTGGTTTTCGACAGGAGTAAAATGAACACTGAAGCTTTCTTT
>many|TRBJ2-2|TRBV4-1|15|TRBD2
CASMPSGGGTGELFF
TGCGCCAGCATGCCTAGCGGGGGGGGTACCGGGGAGCTGTTTTTT
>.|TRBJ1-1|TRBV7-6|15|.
CASSLRTGGNTEAFF
TGTGCCAGCAGCTTAAGGACCGGGGGGAACACTGAAGCTTTCTTT
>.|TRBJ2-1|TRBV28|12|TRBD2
CAGAGGYNEQFF
TGTGCCGGAGCGGGGGGCTACAATGAGCAGTTCTTC
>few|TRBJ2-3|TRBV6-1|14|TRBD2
CASKLAEATDTQYF
TGTGCCAGCAAGCTAGCGGAGGCCACAGATACGCAGTATTTT
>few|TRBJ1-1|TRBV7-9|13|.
CASSYRETPEAFF
TGTGCCAGCAGCTACAGGGAAACCCCTGAAGCTTTCTTT
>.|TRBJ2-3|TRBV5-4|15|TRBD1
CASSFRGTGFEAQYF
TGTGCCAGCAGCTTCCGTGGGACAGGGTTTGAGGCGCAGTATTTT
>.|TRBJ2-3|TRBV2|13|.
CASTRVPRGTQYF
TGTGCCAGCACCCGGGTTCCCCGTGGTACGCAGTATTTT
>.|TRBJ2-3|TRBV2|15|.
CASSPFGGSTDTQYF
TGTGCCAGCAGTCCGTTTGGAGGGAGCACAGATACGCAGTATTTT
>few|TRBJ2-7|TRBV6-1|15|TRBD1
CASSESTGGMGEQYF
TGTGCCAGCAGTGAAAGTACAGGGGGCATGGGCGAGCAGTACTTC
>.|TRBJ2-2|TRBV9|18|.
CASSLSPMGARNTGELFF
TGTGCCAGCAGCCTAAGCCCTATGGGGGCGCGGAACACCGGGGAGCTGTTTTTT
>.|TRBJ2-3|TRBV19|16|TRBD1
CASSKRGQKSTDTQYF
TGTGCCAGTAGTAAAAGGGGGCAGAAAAGCACAGATACGCAGTATTTT
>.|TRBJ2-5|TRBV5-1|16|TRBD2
CASSLDVAGVQETQYF
TGCGCCAGCAGCTTGGATGTAGCGGGGGTTCAAGAGACCCAGTACTTC
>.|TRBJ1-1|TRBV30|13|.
CAWIPGMVTEAFF
TGTGCCTGGATACCAGGGATGGTCACTGAAGCTTTCTTT
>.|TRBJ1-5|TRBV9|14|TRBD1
CASSVDRGQKPQHF
TGTGCCAGCAGCGTCGACAGGGGGCAGAAGCCCCAGCATTTT
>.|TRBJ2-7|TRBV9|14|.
CASSVAAGLDEQYF
TGTGCCAGCAGCGTAGCAGCCGGGTTGGACGAGCAGTACTTC
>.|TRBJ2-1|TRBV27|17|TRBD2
CASSSTSGLAGGDEQFF
TGTGCCAGCAGTTCTACATCGGGACTAGCGGGAGGTGATGAGCAGTTCTTC
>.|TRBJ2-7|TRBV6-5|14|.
CASRGQNRIYEQYF
TGTGCCAGCAGAGGTCAAAACAGAATCTACGAGCAGTACTTC
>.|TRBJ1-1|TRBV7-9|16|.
CSSSALQGFEATEAFF
TGTTCCAGCAGCGCCTTACAGGGTTTCGAGGCCACTGAAGCTTTCTTT
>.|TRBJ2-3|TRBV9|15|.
CASSVLPSDPDTQYF
TGTGCCAGCAGCGTACTTCCTAGCGACCCAGATACGCAGTATTTT
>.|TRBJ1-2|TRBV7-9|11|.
CASSLEDRSTF
TGTGCCAGCAGCTTAGAAGACAGGTCAACCTTC
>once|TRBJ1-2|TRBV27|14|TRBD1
CASSPNWTGYGYTF
TGTGCCAGCAGTCCTAATTGGACAGGCTATGGCTACACCTTC
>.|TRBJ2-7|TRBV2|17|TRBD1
CASSTPGQAIEPYEQYF
TGTGCCAGCAGTACTCCGGGACAGGCTATAGAGCCCTACGAGCAGTACTTC
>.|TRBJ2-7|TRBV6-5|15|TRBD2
CASSNRLAGGYEQYF
TGTGCCAGCAGTAACCGACTAGCGGGAGGGTACGAGCAGTACTTC